This T cell receptor (beta chain) was profiled in a study of shared clonotypes between healthy human individuals. Whole-study findings and limits: Of the naive CD4 clonotypes, roughly 5% were shared across several donors. A generally larger estimated richness was seen in naive subsets than in memory subsets. Sequencing depth was a factor that was expected to affect clonotype sharing among donors.

About this clone: Its target is not known.

The CDR3 runs to 15 residues. J lost 5 bases, V lost 3 bases, and 7 bases had no gene match. Germline V gene sequence: CDR1 SGDLS, CDR2 YYNGEE. Genomic DNA from each subset was divided evenly over several immunoSEQ plates. Sequenced by immunoSEQ multiplex PCR; TCRdb stores in-frame clones only, minus some. The table includes about 330,000 clones, over 75% detected once. This TCR was recovered from a man aged 18 to 29 in good health. The sample comprised memory CD8+ T cells sorted from blood. Subset reported: CD45RO+ cells pooled with CCR7-negative TemRA cells. This sequence joins TRBV9 and TRBJ2-5; 10 bases are a match to TRBD2. The CDR3 DNA is TGTGCCAGCAGCGAGGGACTAGCGAGTTGGGAGACCCAGTACTTC. Translated: CASSEGLASWETQYF.